This TCR beta chain is from a study of technical replicates of blood from a few donors. The count of this clone is one. The data were produced by immunoSEQ multiplex PCR, yet TCRdb's version contains in-frame clones alone and is incomplete. The sample holds some 73,000 clones, 90% seen once. The clonotype was recovered from a human donor in good health. Some clones in this sample may be carry-over from other donors' samples. Sequencing input: PBMCs.

CDR3 DNA: TGTGCCAGCAGCTCACCCAGACAGCCCCAGCATTTT. It yields the protein CASSSPRQPQHF. This rearrangement joins TRBV5-8 to TRBJ1-5; D is ambiguous. This CDR3 has 12 residues. Trimming shortened V by 3 bases and J by 7 bases, and 8 bases separated the two germline ends. Germline V CDR1 and CDR2: SGHTS, YDEGEE.